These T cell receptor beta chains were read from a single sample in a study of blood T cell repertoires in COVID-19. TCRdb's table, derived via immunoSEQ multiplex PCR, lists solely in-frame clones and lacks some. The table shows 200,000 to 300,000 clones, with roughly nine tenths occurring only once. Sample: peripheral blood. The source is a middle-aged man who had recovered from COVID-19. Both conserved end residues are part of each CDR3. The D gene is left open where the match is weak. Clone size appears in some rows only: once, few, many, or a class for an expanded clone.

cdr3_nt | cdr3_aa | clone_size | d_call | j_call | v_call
TGTGCCAGCAGTTATGGCGGAAACTATGGCTACACCTTC | CASSYGGNYGYTF | . | . | TRBJ1-2 | TRBV6-5
TGCGCCAGCAGTCCAATTTCCGGGACAGGTAACACTGAAGCTTTCTTT | CASSPISGTGNTEAFF | . | TRBD1 | TRBJ1-1 | TRBV5-1
TGTGCCAGCAGTGTTCTAGGGAACAGGGGGGGAACCAAAAACATTCAGTACTTC | CASSVLGNRGGTKNIQYF | . | . | TRBJ2-4 | TRBV2
TGTGCCAGCAGCCCGAGCTCCTATAATTCACCCCTCCACTTT | CASSPSSYNSPLHF | . | . | TRBJ1-6 | TRBV7-9
TGTGCCAGCAGTTACTCTAACAGAGAGACCCAGTACTTC | CASSYSNRETQYF | . | . | TRBJ2-5 | TRBV6-6
TGTGCCAGCAGCTTTAGCGGGATTCCCTACGAGCAGTACTTC | CASSFSGIPYEQYF | once | TRBD2 | TRBJ2-7 | TRBV7-9
TGTGCCAGTAGGGAACAGGGACCTGAAGCTTTCTTT | CASREQGPEAFF | . | . | TRBJ1-1 | TRBV19
TGTGCCAGCAGCGCCGGGACTAGCGGGAGCAGGGAAAGGAGCACAGATACGCAGTATTTT | CASSAGTSGSRERSTDTQYF | . | TRBD2 | TRBJ2-3 | TRBV9
TGTGCCTGGAACAAGCGACAGATCACAGATACGCAGTATTTT | CAWNKRQITDTQYF | . | . | TRBJ2-3 | TRBV30
TGCAGCGCAGTTTCACGAGGGACTGAAGCTTTCTTT | CSAVSRGTEAFF | . | . | TRBJ1-1 | TRBV29-1
TGTGCCAGCAGCTTTACAGGGTCGAGCTCCTATAATTCACCCCTCCACTTT | CASSFTGSSSYNSPLHF | . | . | TRBJ1-6 | TRBV7-6
TGTGCCAGCAGCTTGCGGGTAGACGGCTACACCTTC | CASSLRVDGYTF | . | . | TRBJ1-2 | TRBV7-2
TGTGCCAGCAGTTTATGGCTAGCGGGCGGCTACAATGAGCAGTTCTTC | CASSLWLAGGYNEQFF | . | TRBD2 | TRBJ2-1 | TRBV27
TGTGCCAGCAGCATGCAGGGGACCGGGGAGCTGTTTTTT | CASSMQGTGELFF | . | . | TRBJ2-2 | TRBV5-4
TGTGCCAGCAGTGAAGGGATGCCAGGGGCGGCGTACGAGCAGTACTTC | CASSEGMPGAAYEQYF | . | . | TRBJ2-7 | TRBV2
TGTGCCACACAGGGGCCATTAAACATTCAGTACTTC | CATQGPLNIQYF | . | TRBD1 | TRBJ2-4 | TRBV15
TGTGCCAGCATCCCGCCCATGATAGATGGCTACACCTTC | CASIPPMIDGYTF | . | . | TRBJ1-2 | TRBV21-1
TGTGCCAGCAGCTTACCTGACAGGGGGGGATACGAGCAGTACTTC | CASSLPDRGGYEQYF | . | TRBD1 | TRBJ2-7 | TRBV7-2
TGTGCCAGCAGCCCGTCAGGGCAGGGGCAAGAGACCCAGTACTTC | CASSPSGQGQETQYF | . | . | TRBJ2-5 | TRBV7-6
TGTGCCAGCAGTTACACCGGGACAGAAAACTATGGCTACACCTTC | CASSYTGTENYGYTF | . | TRBD1 | TRBJ1-2 | TRBV6-5
TGTGCCAGCAGTTTAGGGGCGAACACTGAAGCTTTCTTT | CASSLGANTEAFF | . | . | TRBJ1-1 | TRBV27
TGCGCCAGCAGTTTCGAGGAAAGTGAGCAGTTCTTC | CASSFEESEQFF | . | . | TRBJ2-1 | TRBV5-1
TGTGCCAGCAGCGTAGTAGGGACAGGGAATGGCTACACCTTC | CASSVVGTGNGYTF | . | TRBD1 | TRBJ1-2 | TRBV9
TGTGCCAGTAAGCGGTCCCCCGTTACAGATACGCAGTATTTT | CASKRSPVTDTQYF | . | . | TRBJ2-3 | TRBV9
TGTGCCTGGGGGGGTCCCAATAGCTACGAGCAGTACTTC | CAWGGPNSYEQYF | . | TRBD2 | TRBJ2-7 | TRBV28
TGTGCCAGCAGCCACCGGGACAGGAGAAACTATGGCTACACCTTC | CASSHRDRRNYGYTF | . | TRBD1 | TRBJ1-2 | TRBV3-1/TRBV3-2
TGTGCCAGCTCCTGGGGGGGGGCGAGTAGCAATCAGCCCCAGCATTTT | CASSWGGASSNQPQHF | once | . | TRBJ1-5 | TRBV16
TGTGCCAGCAGTTACGTGACTAGCGGGGGGACGGACGAGCAGTACTTC | CASSYVTSGGTDEQYF | . | TRBD2 | TRBJ2-7 | TRBV6-2/TRBV6-3
TGTGCCACCAGCAGAGGGATTAACAGGGGAACTGAAGCTTTCTTT | CATSRGINRGTEAFF | . | TRBD1 | TRBJ1-1 | TRBV15
TGTGCCAGCAGCTTAGCCCCGGGGGGTAACTATGGCTACACCTTC | CASSLAPGGNYGYTF | few | . | TRBJ1-2 | TRBV7-2
TGCGCCAGCAGCCGAGGGGATAGCGGGAGCTCCTACGAGCAGTACTTC | CASSRGDSGSSYEQYF | . | TRBD2 | TRBJ2-7 | TRBV4-1
TGTGCCAGCAGCCGACAGGGGGTTATTGTGGCAGATACGCAGTATTTT | CASSRQGVIVADTQYF | . | TRBD1 | TRBJ2-3 | TRBV27
TGTGCCACCAGTGACCAGCGGGAAGGAGATACGCAGTATTTT | CATSDQREGDTQYF | . | TRBD2 | TRBJ2-3 | TRBV24-1
TGTGCCAGCAGCTTATCCTTTCTCCGGGAGCAGTACTTC | CASSLSFLREQYF | . | . | TRBJ2-7 | TRBV7-2
TGTGCCAGCAGCTTAGGGGGGGGCACCTACGAGCAGTACTTC | CASSLGGGTYEQYF | . | . | TRBJ2-7 | TRBV7-2
TGTGCCAGCCGGGACAGGGTGTTTTTTGGAAACACCATATATTTT | CASRDRVFFGNTIYF | . | TRBD1 | TRBJ1-3 | TRBV27
TGTGCCAGCAGCCCAAACCTTGGGCGAACCAATTCACCCCTCCACTTT | CASSPNLGRTNSPLHF | few | . | TRBJ1-6 | TRBV3-1/TRBV3-2
TGTGCCAGCAGCCCACTGCGACAGGGCATGTTTGGCTACACCTTC | CASSPLRQGMFGYTF | . | TRBD1 | TRBJ1-2 | TRBV7-6
TGTGCCAGCTCACCATTTGAGGGCACTGGAAACACCATATATTTT | CASSPFEGTGNTIYF | . | . | TRBJ1-3 | TRBV18
TGTGCCAGCAGCTTGGTAGGTGTTCGGGGGTGGCATACCTACGAGCAGTACTTC | CASSLVGVRGWHTYEQYF | . | . | TRBJ2-7 | TRBV5-6
TGTGCCAGCAGATTAGGCAGAAACTCCTACGAGCAGTACTTC | CASRLGRNSYEQYF | . | . | TRBJ2-7 | TRBV11-2
TGTGCCAGCAGCTACTGGACTAGCGGGGGAGAGACCCAGTACTTC | CASSYWTSGGETQYF | . | TRBD2 | TRBJ2-5 | TRBV5-4
TGTGCCTGGAGTGTTCAACCGAGCTATGGCTACACCTTC | CAWSVQPSYGYTF | . | . | TRBJ1-2 | TRBV30
TGTGCCAGCAGTCGACAGGGACCGAACACTGAAGCTTTCTTT | CASSRQGPNTEAFF | . | TRBD1 | TRBJ1-1 | TRBV6-2/TRBV6-3
TGTGCCAGCAGCGCCCTTGGACAGGGGGCGTACGAGCAGTACTTC | CASSALGQGAYEQYF | once | . | TRBJ2-7 | TRBV21-1
TGTGCCAGCAGCCAAAGGTCGGGACTTAACACCGGGGAGCTGTTTTTT | CASSQRSGLNTGELFF | . | . | TRBJ2-2 | TRBV3-1/TRBV3-2
TGTGCCAGCAGCCCAGGCGGGGGAAAACTGTTTTTT | CASSPGGGKLFF | . | . | TRBJ1-4 | TRBV5-6
TGTGCCTGGAGTGGGGGACAGGGGGGATACACCGGGGAGCTGTTTTTT | CAWSGGQGGYTGELFF | . | TRBD1 | TRBJ2-2 | TRBV30
TGTGCCAGCAAAGCTCAAGAGACCCAGTACTTC | CASKAQETQYF | . | . | TRBJ2-5 | TRBV12-3/TRBV12-4
TGTGCCAGCAGCTCCCGTGGGGCCCAAATCACAGGGACTCAGCCCCAGCATTTT | CASSSRGAQITGTQPQHF | . | . | TRBJ1-5 | TRBV5-6
TGTGCCAGCCGGACTAGCGGGGGCCCCAGCTCCTACAATGAGCAGTTCTTC | CASRTSGGPSSYNEQFF | . | TRBD2 | TRBJ2-1 | TRBV3-1/TRBV3-2
TGCAGCGTTGTTCAGGGGGCGACTGAAGCTTTCTTT | CSVVQGATEAFF | . | TRBD1 | TRBJ1-1 | TRBV29-1
TGCGCCAGCACAAGGACTAGCGGGAGAGGCGAGCAGTACTTC | CASTRTSGRGEQYF | . | TRBD2 | TRBJ2-7 | TRBV10-2
TGTGCCAGCAGTTACCCGGGAGTGGGGAATGAGCAGTTCTTC | CASSYPGVGNEQFF | . | . | TRBJ2-1 | TRBV6-5
TGTGCCGCTACAGGGGCCCAACAAAATTTATATGGCTACACCTTC | CAATGAQQNLYGYTF | . | TRBD1 | TRBJ1-2 | TRBV10-3
TGCAGTGCTAATGACTACCACAATGAGCAGTTCTTC | CSANDYHNEQFF | . | . | TRBJ2-1 | TRBV20-1
TGCGCCAGCAGCTCCGGCTCTAGCGGGGGGCAAGACAATGAGCAGTTCTTC | CASSSGSSGGQDNEQFF | once | TRBD2 | TRBJ2-1 | TRBV4-3
TGTGCCAGCAGCTTAGTGGAAGGGAGAACTGAAGCTTTCTTT | CASSLVEGRTEAFF | . | . | TRBJ1-1 | TRBV7-2
TGTGCTAGTGGAATCGAACCGGGACTAGCGGGGTCCGAGCGTGGGACCCAGTACTTC | CASGIEPGLAGSERGTQYF | . | TRBD2 | TRBJ2-5 | TRBV12-5
TGTGCCAGCAGCTTGAGGTTCCAAGAGACCCAGTACTTC | CASSLRFQETQYF | . | . | TRBJ2-5 | TRBV7-2